This TCR beta chain originates from a study of prognosis after radiotherapy for stage I lung cancer (dated by TCRdb to about 2021). With regard to the full study: Between early 2018 and early 2019, 20 or so stage I NSCLC patients were enrolled in Nanjing, China. In fourteen patients the disease was a newly diagnosed primary stage I lung tumor, whereas a few had oligometastatic NSCLC following surgical resection of the primary tumor. Every patient was regarded as medically inoperable, because of comorbidities in some 12 cases and refusal of surgery in roughly 7 cases. The cohort was made up of some 12 men and a handful of women, with a median age of roughly 79 years and an age range of about 50 to 84 years. Squamous cell carcinoma histology was identified in six to eight patients, and adenocarcinoma histology was identified in more than ten patients. Image-guided IMRT or VMAT was used to deliver SBRT in 3 to 5 fractions at a biologically effective dose of at least 100 Gy. Concurrent therapy was not administered to any patient alongside SBRT. Distant metastases were developed by four of the 19 patients after SBRT, at a median of around seven months, whereas no significant progression was observed in the other 15 patients. The study profiled peripheral blood TCR beta repertoires from stage I NSCLC patients before and after stereotactic body radiotherapy and related them to distant failure. A total of around 38 blood samples from some 20 patients were sequenced, with one sample obtained before and one obtained after SBRT for each patient. On the study overall, not on this receptor specifically: The study was limited by the small cohort and short follow-up, and independent validation of the study findings is required. None of the reported P values were adjusted for multiple comparisons. Unique TCR clone counts fell after SBRT (median around 11,000 before versus more than 6,500 after; Wilcoxon paired P=0.011). Whether the expanded TCR clones were tumor-specific was not determined. Post-SBRT Shannon entropy and its change from baseline were lower in patients who developed distant metastases; baseline Shannon entropy was not associated with metastases. Differences in TRBV and TRBJ usage frequencies by metastasis status were reportedly observed in two V genes at baseline and in several V and two J genes after SBRT.

The germline V end is reduced by 3 bases and the J end by 3 bases; junction bases left unmatched: 6. The CDR1 and CDR2 encoded by the germline V gene are SNHLY and FYNNEI. CDR3 length: 15 amino acids, cysteine to phenylalanine. The kept DNA is CDR3 alone, 45 bases in frame from the first base. In its sample, this clonotype was seen many times. What this receptor recognizes is not known. The record has no base qualities; no much larger clone is one base away. Two rounds of multiplex PCR on genomic DNA were used to amplify the TCR beta CDR3 region. In the first PCR round, primers specific to each TRBV and TRBJ gene were used, and the primer sequences were filed in Chinese patent CN105087789A. The second PCR round used universal primers. The Roche High Pure PCR Template Preparation Kit was used to extract genomic DNA from frozen PBMCs. Paired-end sequencing with 151 bp reads was performed on the libraries using an Illumina HiSeq 3000. The original pipeline was this. Raw reads lacking the multiplex PCR primer sequences were removed with CutAdapt. Using PEAR, the high-quality paired reads were merged into contigs. MiXCR assigned TRB V, D and J gene segments to each contig by aligning to reference sequences. CDR3 sequences were clustered by base quality and sequence similarity to remove sequencing errors. Diversity was calculated as Shannon entropy divided by the natural log of the number of productive TCR sequences. Clonality was defined as one minus Shannon entropy divided by the natural log of the number of unique clonotypes. Progression-free survival cut-offs for repertoire metrics were chosen using the Youden index of ROC curves, with analyses run in R 3.5.3. TCRdb applied fastp at Q25 and MiXCR to the public reads, then kept only in-frame beta chains. Merged by CDR3 protein, the rows form single entries marked with the most common genes and DNA. The V and J calls here are based on TCRdb, not the publication. The sample table contains 11,000 to 15,000 distinct CDR3 sequences; only one count was recorded for 25% to 35% of them. The ten largest clones represent 10% to 13% of the sample.

A history of other malignancies or of prior chemotherapy or radiotherapy was absent in all patients, and node-negative disease was shown on CT and PET/CT in all patients. At each of the two time points, 5.5 to 6 milliliters of peripheral venous blood were collected into EDTA tubes. Ficoll-Paque Plus density-gradient centrifugation was used to isolate PBMCs. Immediately after collection, samples were stored at -80 degrees C until analysis. The sequences come from PBMCs, collected before or after stereotactic body radiation therapy (not recorded which). The source is a donor over 45 with non-small cell lung cancer. This chain is built from TRBV2 and TRBJ2-7, with TRBD1 matching 9 junction bases. The DNA sequence is as follows: TGTGCCAGCAGTGAGGCGGGACAGGGAGGCTACGAGCAGTACTTC. Its coded protein is CASSEAGQGGYEQYF.